Following are 22 T cell receptor beta chains from one sample sequenced in a study of OX40 agonist ivuxolimab in advanced cancers. Profiled with immunoSEQ multiplex PCR; TCRdb holds only in-frame clones, not every one. The table includes 40,000 to 55,000 clones, about 80% detected once. This specimen was CD4+ or CD8+ T cells sorted from blood, taken in a trial of the OX40 agonist ivuxolimab. These TCRs come from an adult with an advanced solid tumor such as melanoma, head and neck, liver or kidney cancer.

The J gene is TRBJ1-1, the V gene TRBV4-2; 7 nucleotides line up with TRBD1. V lost 3 bases to trimming and J lost 7 bases; unmatched junction nucleotides: 8. Germline V gives CDR1 LGHNA, CDR2 YNFKEQ. The CDR3 totals 14 residues. As DNA, the CDR3 is TGTGCCAGCAGCCATACCGGGACAGAGATTGAAGCTTTCTTT. Translating gives CASSHTGTEIEAFF.

J is TRBJ2-7 and V is TRBV28; D remains unclear. V gave up 4 bases and J gave up 7 bases, with 17 bases separating them. CDR1 and CDR2 (germline): MDHEN, SYDVKM. The CDR3 covers 14 residues. CDR3 region: CASSSPTTPREQYF. CDR3 coding DNA: TGTGCCAGCAGTTCCCCGACCACGCCAAGGGAGCAGTACTTC.

The V and J genes are TRBV5-1 and TRBJ2-4; possible D gene TRBD2, 6 bases. The CDR3 runs to 15 residues. Trimming took 0 bases from V and 5 from J, leaving 12 bases between them. From germline, CDR1 is SGHRS and CDR2 YFSETQ. The CDR3: CASSLASGHENIQYF. The CDR3 DNA follows: TGCGCCAGCAGCTTGGCAAGCGGGCACGAAAACATTCAGTACTTC.

The chain couples TRBV5-4 to TRBJ2-6, with D perhaps given as TRBD1 or TRBD2 (5 bases each). CDR3 size: 17 residues. The V and J ends lost 0 bases and 0 bases respectively, with 10 bases between them. CDR1 and CDR2 from the germline V gene are SGHNT and YYREEE (reference sequence). This CDR3 is CASSLAGPLSGANVLTF. As DNA, the CDR3 is TGTGCCAGCAGCTTGGCGGGGCCCCTCTCTGGGGCCAACGTCCTGACTTTC.

CDR3: CASSPQRTLDQPQHF. The CDR3, as DNA: TGTGCCAGCTCACCACAGCGGACACTAGATCAGCCCCAGCATTTT. J is TRBJ1-5 and V is TRBV18; weak D call: TRBD1 (5 bases). The CDR3 length is 15 residues. Trimming left V 1 base short and J 5 bases short, with 12 bases between. Germline V CDR1 and CDR2: KGHSH, LQKENI.

The rearrangement links TRBV28 to TRBJ2-6; D might be TRBD1 or TRBD2, each matching 6 bases. CDR3 length: 24 residues. From germline, CDR1 is MDHEN and CDR2 SYDVKM. V gave up 2 bases and J gave up 0 bases, with 32 bases separating them. The CDR3 DNA follows: TGTGCCAGCAGTTTACCCCCGGGGTGGGCGGTCAGGGGAGGACTTTCCTCTGGGGCCAACGTCCTGACTTTC. This gives the protein CASSLPPGWAVRGGLSSGANVLTF.

The chain recombines TRBV18 with TRBJ2-7; TRBD1 matches at 10 bases. The CDR3 loop spans 14 amino acids. The ends lost 4 bases at V and 5 bases at J; junction bases unmatched: 5. Germline-derived CDR1 and CDR2 are KGHSH and LQKENI. The CDR3 DNA sequence: TGTGCCAGCTCACTTACCGGGACAGGGGACGAGCAGTACTTC. Translated: CASSLTGTGDEQYF.

V is TRBV2 and J is TRBJ2-7; D not certain. This CDR3 spans 13 amino acids. Trimming stripped 0 bases from V and 7 bases from J, with 10 bases between. Germline CDR1 SNHLY, CDR2 FYNNEI. CDR3: CASSEAPIGEQYF. For the CDR3, the DNA is TGTGCCAGCAGTGAAGCTCCCATCGGTGAGCAGTACTTC.

To note about this clone: This may arise from a read error, as a much more abundant clone is one base away. The rearrangement links TRBV7-9 to TRBJ2-5; TRBD1 matches at 7 bases. The CDR3 is 14 amino acids. Germline CDR1 is SEHNR and CDR2 is FQNEAQ (reference sequence). CDR3 nucleotides: TGTGCCAGCAGCCCAGGACAGGATCAAGAGGCCCAGTACTTC. This codes for CASSPGQDQEAQYF.

This clone has just a few counts. The chain carries TRBV30 and TRBJ2-7, with a tentative D call TRBD2 (5 bases). V was clipped by 3 bases and J by 2 bases, with 17 bases between them. The CDR3 loop spans 15 amino acids. Germline CDR1 reads GTSNPN; CDR2 reads SVGIG (reference sequence). The CDR3 region has the DNA TGTGCCTGGAGCGCCCTAAGCGGACTGACCTACGAGCAGTACTTC. It encodes CAWSALSGLTYEQYF.

The chain uses TRBV28 and TRBJ1-1; 7 nucleotides line up with TRBD1. The CDR3 is made up of 14 amino acids. Losses at the gene ends were 5 bases for V and 5 bases for J; bases not matched to a gene: 8. Germline CDR1 reads MDHEN; CDR2 reads SYDVKM. This chain's CDR3 is CASSPAGGSTEAFF. The CDR3 coding sequence is TGTGCCAGCAGTCCAGCAGGGGGAAGTACTGAAGCTTTCTTT.

The V gene is TRBV19, the J gene TRBJ1-5; D is unclear. In germline, CDR1 is LNHDA, CDR2 SQIVND (reference sequence). Trimming removed 1 base from V and 3 bases from J, with 7 bases in between. This CDR3 contains 14 residues. CDR3 loop: CASSIGKLNQPQHF. CDR3 bases: TGTGCCAGTAGTATAGGCAAACTCAATCAGCCCCAGCATTTT.

The J gene is TRBJ2-5, the V gene TRBV19; the D gene is possibly TRBD2 (5 bases). The CDR3 contains 14 residues. V shed 5 bases and J shed 0 bases, with 10 bases lying between them. Germline-derived CDR1 and CDR2 are LNHDA and SQIVND (reference sequence). CDR3 DNA sequence: TGTGCCAGTAGTTCCAGGAGGTACCAAGAGACCCAGTACTTC. Protein product: CASSSRRYQETQYF.

The chain has TRBV7-8 and TRBJ2-4, with 7 bases identical to TRBD2. This CDR3 has 12 amino acids. Trimming took 4 bases from V and 7 from J; bases not matched to a gene: 1. Germline V gene sequence: CDR1 SGHVS, CDR2 FQNEAQ. The CDR3 reads CASSSGRNIQYF. CDR3 sequence (DNA): TGTGCCAGCAGCTCCGGGAGGAACATTCAGTACTTC.

The rearrangement uses TRBV10-1 and TRBJ2-5; 7 bases are shared with TRBD1. The CDR3 length is 14 residues. After removal of 4 bases from V and 6 bases from J, the junction contained 8 bases not matched to a gene. The germline V gene has CDR1 WNHNN and CDR2 SYGVQD (reference sequence). In DNA, the CDR3 is TGCGCCAGCAGTGCGGGACAGTTCGGGCAGACCCAGTACTTC. Its protein product is CASSAGQFGQTQYF.

The CDR3 sequence is CAISSGTSNYGYTF. The CDR3 coding sequence is TGTGCCATCAGTTCCGGGACCTCTAACTATGGCTACACCTTC. This chain links TRBV10-3 with TRBJ1-2, with D perhaps TRBD1 (5 bases). Per germline, CDR1 ENHRY and CDR2 SYGVKD. The V and J ends lost 5 bases and 0 bases respectively, with 10 bases between them. The CDR3 is 14 amino acids.

The V gene is TRBV19, the J gene TRBJ1-2; perhaps TRBD1 as D (5 bases). This CDR3 has 14 amino acids. The V and J ends lost 6 bases and 4 bases respectively, with 15 bases between them. Germline V gene lookup returns CDR1 LNHDA and CDR2 SQIVND (reference sequence). This CDR3 is CASRNGARAYGYTF. Here the CDR3 DNA reads TGTGCCAGTAGAAACGGGGCCCGGGCCTATGGCTACACCTTC. Full variable domain (remainder filled in from reference TRBV19 and TRBJ1-2): DGGITQSPKYLFRKEGQNVTLSCEQNLNHDAMYWYRQDPGQGLRLIYYSQIVNDFQKGDIAEGYSVSREKKESFPLTVTSAQKNPTAFYLCASRNGARAYGYTFGSGTRLTVV.

V is TRBV14 and J is TRBJ1-2; the D is unclear. Germline V gene sequence: CDR1 SGHDN, CDR2 FVKESK. Trimming left V 4 bases short and J 4 bases short, with 13 bases between. This CDR3 spans 14 amino acids. CDR3 coding DNA: TGTGCCAGCAGCCCCTTGGGAGCGGGCTATGGCTACACCTTC. Its protein product is CASSPLGAGYGYTF.

The CDR3 region has the DNA TGCGCCAGCAGCCGCCGACAGGGGAGATACCCCGGGGAGCTGTTTTTT. Protein: CASSRRQGRYPGELFF. The V and J genes are TRBV4-3 and TRBJ2-2, with 8 bases identical to TRBD1. In germline, CDR1 is LGHNA, CDR2 YSLEER. V shed 4 bases and J 6 bases; nucleotides not matched to a gene: 10. The CDR3 runs 16 residues.

This clone was picked up a small number of times. The chain has TRBV5-6 and TRBJ1-2; TRBD1 matches at 10 bases. This CDR3 contains 13 residues. Looked up from germline, CDR1 is SGHDT and CDR2 is YYEEEE. V dropped 4 bases and J dropped 11; count of bases not matched to a gene: 8. Here the CDR3 reads CASSPGQGVEYTF. The CDR3 DNA reads as TGTGCCAGCAGCCCAGGACAGGGGGTGGAATACACCTTC.

The chain recombines TRBV9 with TRBJ2-5; weak D call: TRBD1 (6 bases). The CDR3 totals 15 residues. The germline V gene encodes CDR1 SGDLS and CDR2 YYNGEE. V lost 4 bases, J lost 3 bases, and 16 bases lay in between. DNA for the CDR3: TGTGCCAGCAGCTTACAGGGCTTTCCGAAAGAGACCCAGTACTTC. Amino acid sequence: CASSLQGFPKETQYF. The entire variable domain, with the rest obtained from reference TRBV9 and TRBJ2-5, is as follows: DSGVTQTPKHLITATGQRVTLRCSPRSGDLSVYWYQQSLDQGLQFLIQYYNGEERAKGNILERFSAQQFPDLHSELNLSSLELGDSALYFCASSLQGFPKETQYFGPGTRLLVL.

In its sample, this clone was seen once. This chain uses TRBV11-2 with TRBJ1-2, with D maybe TRBD1 (5 bases). Deletions cut 5 bases from V and 3 bases from J, with 10 bases between. Germline CDR1 is SGHAT and CDR2 is FQNNGV. CDR3 length: 13 residues. This CDR3 is CASSLGADYGYTF. The CDR3 region has the DNA TGTGCCAGCAGCCTCGGGGCTGACTATGGCTACACCTTC. Filled out from reference TRBV11-2 and TRBJ1-2, the complete variable domain reads EAGVAQSPRYKIIEKRQSVAFWCNPISGHATLYWYQQILGQGPKLLIQFQNNGVVDDSQLPKDRFSAERLKGVDSTLKIQPAKLEDSAVYLCASSLGADYGYTFGSGTRLTVV.